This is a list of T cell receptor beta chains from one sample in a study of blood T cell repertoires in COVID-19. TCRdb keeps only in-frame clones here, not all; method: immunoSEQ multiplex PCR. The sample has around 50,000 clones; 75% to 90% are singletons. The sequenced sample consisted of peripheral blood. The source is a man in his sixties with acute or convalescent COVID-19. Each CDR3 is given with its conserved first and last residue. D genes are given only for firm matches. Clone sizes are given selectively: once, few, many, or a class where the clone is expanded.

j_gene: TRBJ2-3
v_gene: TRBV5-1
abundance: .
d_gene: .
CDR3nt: TGCGCCAGCAGCTTGGCCAGGGCGACAGATACGCAGTATTTT
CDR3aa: CASSLARATDTQYF

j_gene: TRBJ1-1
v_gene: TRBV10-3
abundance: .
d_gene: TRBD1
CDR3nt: TGTGCCATCAGGCAGGGGGCGCTGAGCACTGAAGCTTTCTTT
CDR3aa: CAIRQGALSTEAFF

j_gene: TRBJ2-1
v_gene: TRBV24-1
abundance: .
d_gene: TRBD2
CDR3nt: TGTGCCACCAGTGTAGCGGGAGGTAATGAGCAGTTCTTC
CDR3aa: CATSVAGGNEQFF

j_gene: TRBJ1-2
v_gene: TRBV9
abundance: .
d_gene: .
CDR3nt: TGTGCCAGCAGCGAATGGGGGCAGGGAGGGAACTATGGCTACACCTTC
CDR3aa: CASSEWGQGGNYGYTF

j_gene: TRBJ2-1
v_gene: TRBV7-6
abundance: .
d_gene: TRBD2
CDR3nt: TGTGCCAGCAGTCTTATAGCGGGAGGACCCTACAATGAGCAGTTCTTC
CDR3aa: CASSLIAGGPYNEQFF

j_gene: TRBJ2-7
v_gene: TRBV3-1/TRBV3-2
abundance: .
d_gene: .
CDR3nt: TGTGCCAGCAGCCGCCCTACTCCCTCTTACGAGCAGTACTTC
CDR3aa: CASSRPTPSYEQYF

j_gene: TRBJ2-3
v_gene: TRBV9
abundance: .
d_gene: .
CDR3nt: TGTGCCAGCAGCCCCGGAAGGGGCGGCACAGATACGCAGTATTTT
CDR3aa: CASSPGRGGTDTQYF

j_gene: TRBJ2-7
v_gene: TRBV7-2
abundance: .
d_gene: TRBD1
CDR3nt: TGTGCCAGCAGCCCGGGACAGTTGACCTACGAGCAGTACTTC
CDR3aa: CASSPGQLTYEQYF

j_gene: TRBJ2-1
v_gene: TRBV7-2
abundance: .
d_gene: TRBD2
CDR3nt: TGTGCCAGCAGCTTCGGAGCGGGAGGGCTTTACAATGAGCAGTTCTTC
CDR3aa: CASSFGAGGLYNEQFF

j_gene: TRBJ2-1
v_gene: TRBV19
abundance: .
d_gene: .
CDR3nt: TGTGCCAGTAAGGGGCCGAGAATTTTCTACAATGAGCAGTTCTTC
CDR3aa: CASKGPRIFYNEQFF

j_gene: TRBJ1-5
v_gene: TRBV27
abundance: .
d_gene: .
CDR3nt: TGTGCCAGCAGTTTATCGTTTGGGGGGGGCCAGCCCCAGCATTTT
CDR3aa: CASSLSFGGGQPQHF

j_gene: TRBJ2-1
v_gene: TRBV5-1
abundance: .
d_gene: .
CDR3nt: TGCGCCAGCAGCTTCACAGGGAGGGACAATGAGCAGTTCTTC
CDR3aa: CASSFTGRDNEQFF

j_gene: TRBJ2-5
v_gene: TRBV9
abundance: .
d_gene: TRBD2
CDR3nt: TGTGCCAGCAGCGTCAGCGGGAGTAACCAAGAGACCCAGTACTTC
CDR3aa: CASSVSGSNQETQYF

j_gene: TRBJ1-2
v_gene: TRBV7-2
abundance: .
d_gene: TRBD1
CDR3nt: TGTGCCAGCAGCTCAGCGGACAGGTTCGGCTACACCTTC
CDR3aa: CASSSADRFGYTF

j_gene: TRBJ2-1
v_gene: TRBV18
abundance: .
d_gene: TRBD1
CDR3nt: TGTGCCAGCTCACCAGGCCCCGGGACAGGGGGTTTGAATGAGCAGTTCTTC
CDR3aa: CASSPGPGTGGLNEQFF

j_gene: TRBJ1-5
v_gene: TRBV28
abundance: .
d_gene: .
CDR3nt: TGTGCCAGCAGAAATGACCCACCCGGGGTTAGCAATCAGCCCCAGCATTTT
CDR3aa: CASRNDPPGVSNQPQHF

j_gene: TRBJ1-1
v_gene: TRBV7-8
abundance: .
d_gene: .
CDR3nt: TGTGCCAGCAGCACCCAGGGCGAAGCTTTCTTT
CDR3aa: CASSTQGEAFF

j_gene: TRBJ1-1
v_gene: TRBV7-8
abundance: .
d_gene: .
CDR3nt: TGTGCCAGCAGCTTAGGATTAACCGGGACATTGAACACTGAAGCTTTCTTT
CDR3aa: CASSLGLTGTLNTEAFF

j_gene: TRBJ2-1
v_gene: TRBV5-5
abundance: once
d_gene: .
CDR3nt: TGTGCCAGCAGTCAAGATAGACAGCGCAATGAGCAGTTCTTC
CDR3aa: CASSQDRQRNEQFF

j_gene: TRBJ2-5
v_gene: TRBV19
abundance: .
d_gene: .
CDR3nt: TGTGCCAGTAGTATGGGGGGGCGGGAGACCCAGTACTTC
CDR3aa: CASSMGGRETQYF

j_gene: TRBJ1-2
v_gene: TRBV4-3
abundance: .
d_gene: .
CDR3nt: TGCGCCAGCAGCCAAGATAAGGGGATATATGGCTACACCTTC
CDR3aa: CASSQDKGIYGYTF

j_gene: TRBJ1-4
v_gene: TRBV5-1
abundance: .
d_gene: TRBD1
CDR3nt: TGCGCCAGCAGCTTGGGTGACAGGGAAAAGGGTGAAAAACTGTTTTTT
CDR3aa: CASSLGDREKGEKLFF

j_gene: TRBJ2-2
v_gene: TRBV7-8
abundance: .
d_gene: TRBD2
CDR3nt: TGTGCCAGCAGCTTAGTTACTAGCGGGCTAGCCGGGGAGCTGTTTTTT
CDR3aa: CASSLVTSGLAGELFF

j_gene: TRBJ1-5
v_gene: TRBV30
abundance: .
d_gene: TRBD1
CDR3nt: TGTGCCTGGACGGACAGGGGGCCCAATCAGCCCCAGCATTTT
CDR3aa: CAWTDRGPNQPQHF

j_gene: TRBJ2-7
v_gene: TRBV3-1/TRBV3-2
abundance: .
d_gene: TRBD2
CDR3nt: TGTGCCAGCAGTCGGCTAGCGGACTACGAGCAGTACTTC
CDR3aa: CASSRLADYEQYF

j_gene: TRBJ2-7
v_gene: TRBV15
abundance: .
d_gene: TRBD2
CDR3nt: TGTGCCACCGAGACTAGCGCTTCCCGCGAGCAGTACTTC
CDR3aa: CATETSASREQYF

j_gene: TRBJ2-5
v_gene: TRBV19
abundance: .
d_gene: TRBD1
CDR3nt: TGTGCCAGTGCCCTAGGACAGGGTAGCCAAGAGACCCAGTACTTC
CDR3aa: CASALGQGSQETQYF

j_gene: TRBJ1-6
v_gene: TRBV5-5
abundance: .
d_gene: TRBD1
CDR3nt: TGTGCCAGCAGCCCCCGAGGACAGGGGACCAATTCACCCCTCCACTTT
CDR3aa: CASSPRGQGTNSPLHF

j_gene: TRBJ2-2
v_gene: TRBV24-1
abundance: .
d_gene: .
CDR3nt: TGTGCCACCAGTGATTTGGGCAGGCCCGGGGAGCTGTTTTTT
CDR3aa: CATSDLGRPGELFF

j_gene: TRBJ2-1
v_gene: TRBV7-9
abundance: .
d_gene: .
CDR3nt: TGTGCCAGCAGCCCAAGGGGATCGAGCTACAATGAGCAGTTCTTC
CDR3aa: CASSPRGSSYNEQFF

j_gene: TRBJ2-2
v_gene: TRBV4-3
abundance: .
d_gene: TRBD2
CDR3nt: TGCGCCAGCAGCCTTGCGGGGGCCGGGGAGCTGTTTTTT
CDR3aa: CASSLAGAGELFF

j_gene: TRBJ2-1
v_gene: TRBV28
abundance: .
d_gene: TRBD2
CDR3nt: TGTGCCAGCAGTTTACTGCGGCTAGCGGGAGTGGGGGAGCAGTTCTTC
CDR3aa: CASSLLRLAGVGEQFF

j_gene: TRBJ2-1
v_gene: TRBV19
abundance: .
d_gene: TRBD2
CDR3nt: TGTGCCAGTACTGCCGGGACTAGCGGGATTCATGAGCAGTTCTTC
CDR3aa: CASTAGTSGIHEQFF

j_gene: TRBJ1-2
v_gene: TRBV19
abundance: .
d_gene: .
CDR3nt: TGTGCCAGTACCCCCGGCGGGATGCGCTATGGCTACACCTTC
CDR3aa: CASTPGGMRYGYTF

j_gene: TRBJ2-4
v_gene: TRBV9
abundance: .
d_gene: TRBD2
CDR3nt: TGTGCCAGCAGCGCCGCCGCGACGGGGGGGGCGAACATTCAGTACTTC
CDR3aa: CASSAAATGGANIQYF

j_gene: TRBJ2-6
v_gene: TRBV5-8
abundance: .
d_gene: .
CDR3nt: TGTGCCAGCAGCTTGGTGGCAGGGTCTGGGGCCAACGTCCTGACTTTC
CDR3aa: CASSLVAGSGANVLTF

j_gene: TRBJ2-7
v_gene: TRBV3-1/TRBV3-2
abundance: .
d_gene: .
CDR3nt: TGTGCCAGCAGCCAAAGAACAGGGAGTTACGAGCAGTACTTC
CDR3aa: CASSQRTGSYEQYF

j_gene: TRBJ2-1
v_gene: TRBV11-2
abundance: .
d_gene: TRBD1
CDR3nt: TGTGCCAGCAGCTCAAGACAGGGGGACAATGAGCAGTTCTTC
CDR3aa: CASSSRQGDNEQFF

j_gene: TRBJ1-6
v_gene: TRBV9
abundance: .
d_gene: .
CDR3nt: TGTGCCAGCAGCCAGGGAGGGTTATATTCACCCCTCCACTTT
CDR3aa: CASSQGGLYSPLHF

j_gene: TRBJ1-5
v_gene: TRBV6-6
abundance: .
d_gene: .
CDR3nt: TGTGCCAGCAGTCAACGTCAGGGACTTTTGGGCAATCAGCCCCAGCATTTT
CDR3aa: CASSQRQGLLGNQPQHF

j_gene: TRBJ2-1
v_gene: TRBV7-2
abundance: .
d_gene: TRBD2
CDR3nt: TGTGCCAGCAGCTTAGATGGGCTAGCGGGAAGGAATGAGCAGTTCTTC
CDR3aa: CASSLDGLAGRNEQFF

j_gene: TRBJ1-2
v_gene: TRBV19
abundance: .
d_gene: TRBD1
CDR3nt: TGTGCCAGTAGGGAGGGGGCAGGAGGCTACACCTTC
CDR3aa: CASREGAGGYTF

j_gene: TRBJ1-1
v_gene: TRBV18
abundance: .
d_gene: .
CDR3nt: TGTGCCAGCTCACCGTCGGGTTCGGTCACTGAAGCTTTCTTT
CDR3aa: CASSPSGSVTEAFF

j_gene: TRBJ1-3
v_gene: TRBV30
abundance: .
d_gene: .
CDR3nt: TGTGCCTGGAGCGATACAGGGTTCTCTGGAAACACCATATATTTT
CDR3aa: CAWSDTGFSGNTIYF

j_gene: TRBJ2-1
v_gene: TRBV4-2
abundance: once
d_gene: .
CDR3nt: TGTGCCAGCAGCCAAGTCCTAGCGAGTAAGGGCGATGAGCAGTTCTTC
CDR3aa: CASSQVLASKGDEQFF

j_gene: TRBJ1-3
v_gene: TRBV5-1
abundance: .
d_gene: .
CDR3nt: TGCGCCAGCAGCTTGGACAGGGCCGGAAACACCATATATTTT
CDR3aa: CASSLDRAGNTIYF

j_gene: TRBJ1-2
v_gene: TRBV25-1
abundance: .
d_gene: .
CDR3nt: TGTGCCAGCACCTCCCGAGGAGGGAGCGGCTACACCTTC
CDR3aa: CASTSRGGSGYTF